This TCR beta chain was sequenced in a study of T cells in Graves' hyperthyroidism and ophthalmopathy. The CDR3 extends over 16 amino acids. Germline CDR1 LNHDA, CDR2 SQIVND (reference sequence). The ends were cut back, 5 bases at V and 0 bases at J, with 13 bases in the middle. Lactation, pregnancy, other autoimmune disease or uncontrolled infection excluded patients. TCR beta CDR3 regions were amplified from RNA. HTBI primers drove first-round RT-PCR of the TCR CDR3. Each CDR3 protein is one row after TCRdb ran MiXCR on the multiplex PCR reads. The data show 550,000 to 650,000 distinct CDR3 sequences, less than 15% seen once.

The receptor comes from a middle-aged woman with Graves' hyperthyroidism. The chain is built from TRBV19 and TRBJ1-4; D remains unclear. Input material: blood. The DNA for the CDR3 is TGTGCCAGTAGTTTCGGCAAAAATCCAACTAATGAAAAACTGTTTTTT. It encodes CASSFGKNPTNEKLFF. Using reference TRBV19 and TRBJ1-4 for the parts outside the CDR3, the full variable domain is DGGITQSPKYLFRKEGQNVTLSCEQNLNHDAMYWYRQDPGQGLRLIYYSQIVNDFQKGDIAEGYSVSREKKESFPLTVTSAQKNPTAFYLCASSFGKNPTNEKLFFGSGTQLSVL.